This T cell receptor beta chain was sequenced for a study of cytomegalovirus exposure and HLA in healthy donors. This CDR3 comprises 16 residues. The V gene lost 5 bases and the J gene lost 0 bases, with 15 bases spanning the gap. Looked up from germline, CDR1 is SGHRS and CDR2 is YFSETQ. A multiplex PCR was run with 60 Vbeta primers and 13 Jbeta primers. Some clones are missing from TCRdb's copy, which holds only in-frame ones; the method was immunoSEQ multiplex PCR. This sample has over 100,000 clones; less than 80% occur once, and the top ten carry 7.7%. The chain combines TRBV5-1 with TRBJ2-1, with a possible D match to TRBD2 (6 bases). The source material was PBMCs. The clonotype originates from a woman aged 50 to 65 in good health and CMV-seropositive. As DNA, the CDR3 is TGCGCCAGCAGTCCCGGTGAGGGAGGCTCCTACAATGAGCAGTTCTTC. It translates to CASSPGEGGSYNEQFF.